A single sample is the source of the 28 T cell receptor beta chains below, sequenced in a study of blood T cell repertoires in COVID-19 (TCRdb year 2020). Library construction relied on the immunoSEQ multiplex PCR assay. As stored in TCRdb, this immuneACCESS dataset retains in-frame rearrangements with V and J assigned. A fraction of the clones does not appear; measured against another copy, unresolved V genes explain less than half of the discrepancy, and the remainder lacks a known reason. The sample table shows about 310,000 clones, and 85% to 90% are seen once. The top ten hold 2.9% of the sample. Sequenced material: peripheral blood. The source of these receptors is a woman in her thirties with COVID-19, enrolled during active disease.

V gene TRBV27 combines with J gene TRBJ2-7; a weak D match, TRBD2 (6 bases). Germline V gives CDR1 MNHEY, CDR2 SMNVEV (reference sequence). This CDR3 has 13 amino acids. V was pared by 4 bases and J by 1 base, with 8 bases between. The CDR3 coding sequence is TGTGCCAGCAGTTGGCGGGGATCCTACGAGCAGTACTTC. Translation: CASSWRGSYEQYF.

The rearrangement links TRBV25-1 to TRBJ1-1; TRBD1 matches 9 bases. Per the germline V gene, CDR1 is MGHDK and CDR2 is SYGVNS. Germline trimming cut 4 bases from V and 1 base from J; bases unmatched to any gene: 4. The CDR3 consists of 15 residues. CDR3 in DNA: TGTGCCAGCAGTGTCGGGACAGGGAAGAACACTGAAGCTTTCTTT. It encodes CASSVGTGKNTEAFF.

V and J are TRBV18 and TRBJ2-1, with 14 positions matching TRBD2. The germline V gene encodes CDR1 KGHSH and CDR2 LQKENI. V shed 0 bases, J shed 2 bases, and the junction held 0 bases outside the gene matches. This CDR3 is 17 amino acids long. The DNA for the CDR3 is TGTGCCAGCTCACCACCGACTAGCGGGAGGGCCTACAATGAGCAGTTCTTC. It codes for CASSPPTSGRAYNEQFF.

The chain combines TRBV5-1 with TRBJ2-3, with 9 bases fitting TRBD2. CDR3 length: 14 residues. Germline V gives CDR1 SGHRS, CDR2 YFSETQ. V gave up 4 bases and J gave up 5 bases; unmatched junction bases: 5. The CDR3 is CASSVRTSEDTQYF. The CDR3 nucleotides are TGCGCCAGCAGCGTGAGGACTAGCGAAGATACGCAGTATTTT.

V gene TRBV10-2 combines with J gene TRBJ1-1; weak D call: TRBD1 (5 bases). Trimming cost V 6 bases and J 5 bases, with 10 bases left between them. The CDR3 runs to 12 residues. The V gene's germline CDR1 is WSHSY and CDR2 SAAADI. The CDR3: CASRGRGTEAFF. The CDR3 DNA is TGCGCCAGCAGGGGGAGGGGAACTGAAGCTTTCTTT.

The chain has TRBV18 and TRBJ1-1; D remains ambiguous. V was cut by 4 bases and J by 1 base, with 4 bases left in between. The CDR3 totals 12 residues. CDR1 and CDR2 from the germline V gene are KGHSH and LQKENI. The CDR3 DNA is TGTGCCAGCTCACTCCGGAACACTGAAGCTTTCTTT. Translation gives CASSLRNTEAFF.

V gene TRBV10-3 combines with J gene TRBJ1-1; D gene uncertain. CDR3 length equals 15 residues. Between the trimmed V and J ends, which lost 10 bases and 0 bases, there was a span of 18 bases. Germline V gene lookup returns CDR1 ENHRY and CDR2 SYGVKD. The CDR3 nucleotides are TGTGCCACGCGACACGGAAAGCAAATGAACACTGAAGCTTTCTTT. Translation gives CATRHGKQMNTEAFF.

CDR3 loop: CASSHRDRPYEQYF. CDR3 nucleotides: TGTGCCAGCAGCCACCGGGACAGACCCTACGAGCAGTACTTC. The chain uses TRBV5-4 and TRBJ2-7; 7 nucleotides align to TRBD1. The CDR3 has 14 amino acids. V trimming: 4 bases; J trimming: 2 bases; junction bases outside the gene matches: 6. Germline values: CDR1 SGHNT, CDR2 YYREEE (reference sequence).

CDR3 nucleotides: TGTGCCAGCAGCTTAGACGGCGGGAGGGCGGGAGAGCAGTACTTC. Protein: CASSLDGGRAGEQYF. The chain recombines TRBV7-9 with TRBJ2-7; the match to TRBD2 covers 9 bases. Germline V gene data show CDR1 as SEHNR and CDR2 as FQNEAQ (reference sequence). The CDR3 extends over 15 amino acids. The junction had 8 bases not matched to a gene; V was cut back by 1 base and J by 7 bases. The whole variable domain, remainder taken from reference TRBV7-9 and TRBJ2-7, is DTGVSQNPRHKITKRGQNVTFRCDPISEHNRLYWYRQTLGQGPEFLTYFQNEAQLEKSRLLSDRFSAERPKGSFSTLEIQRTEQGDSAMYLCASSLDGGRAGEQYFGPGTRLTVT.

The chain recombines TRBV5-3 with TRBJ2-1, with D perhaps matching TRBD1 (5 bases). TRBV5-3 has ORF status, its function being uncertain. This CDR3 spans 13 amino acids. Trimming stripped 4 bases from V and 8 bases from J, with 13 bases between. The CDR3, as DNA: TGTGCCAGAAGCCCTGAGTCCAGGGATGAGCAGTTCTTC. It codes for CARSPESRDEQFF.

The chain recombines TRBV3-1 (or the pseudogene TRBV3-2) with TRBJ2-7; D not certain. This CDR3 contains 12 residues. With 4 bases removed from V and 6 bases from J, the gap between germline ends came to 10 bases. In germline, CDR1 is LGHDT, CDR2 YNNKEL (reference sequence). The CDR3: CASSLLLSEQYF. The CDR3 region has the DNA TGTGCCAGCAGCCTACTCCTTAGCGAGCAGTACTTC.

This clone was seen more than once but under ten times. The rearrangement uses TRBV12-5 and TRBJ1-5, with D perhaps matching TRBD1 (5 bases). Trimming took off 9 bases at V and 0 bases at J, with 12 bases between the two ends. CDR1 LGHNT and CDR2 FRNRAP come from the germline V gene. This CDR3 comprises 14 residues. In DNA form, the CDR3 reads TGTGCTAGCCGGGGGGATTCTAGCAATCAGCCCCAGCATTTT. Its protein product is CASRGDSSNQPQHF.

Here the CDR3 reads CASSWKDSLSTDTQYF. As DNA, the CDR3 is TGCGCCAGCAGCTGGAAGGACTCACTTAGCACAGATACGCAGTATTTT. The chain is built from TRBV5-1 and TRBJ2-3, with D possibly TRBD2 on 5 matching bases. The CDR3 runs to 16 residues. V lost 3 bases and J 0 bases, leaving 14 bases between the germline ends. The germline V gene encodes CDR1 SGHRS and CDR2 YFSETQ.

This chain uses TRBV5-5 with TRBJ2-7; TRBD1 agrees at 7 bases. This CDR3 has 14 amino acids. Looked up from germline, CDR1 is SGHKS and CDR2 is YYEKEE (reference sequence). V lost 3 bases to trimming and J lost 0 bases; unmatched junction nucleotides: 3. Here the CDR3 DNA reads TGTGCCAGCAGCTCCGGGACAGACTCCTACGAGCAGTACTTC. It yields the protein CASSSGTDSYEQYF.

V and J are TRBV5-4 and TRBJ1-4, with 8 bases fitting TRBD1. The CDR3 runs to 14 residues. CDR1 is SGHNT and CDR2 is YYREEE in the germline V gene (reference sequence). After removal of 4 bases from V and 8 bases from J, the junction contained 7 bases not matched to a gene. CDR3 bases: TGTGCCAGCAGCACTTCAGGGGGCGCGGAAAAACTGTTTTTT. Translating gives CASSTSGGAEKLFF.

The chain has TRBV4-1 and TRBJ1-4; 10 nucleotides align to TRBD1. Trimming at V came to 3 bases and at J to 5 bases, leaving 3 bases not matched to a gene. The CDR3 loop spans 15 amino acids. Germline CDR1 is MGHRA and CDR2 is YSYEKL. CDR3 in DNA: TGCGCCAGCAGCCATCAGACAGGGGGCAATGAAAAACTGTTTTTT. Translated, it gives CASSHQTGGNEKLFF.

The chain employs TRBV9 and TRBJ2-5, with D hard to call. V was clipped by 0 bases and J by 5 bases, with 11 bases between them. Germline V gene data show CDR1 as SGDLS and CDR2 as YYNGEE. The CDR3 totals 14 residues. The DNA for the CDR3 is TGTGCCAGCAGCGTAGGGAGTAGCAGCGAGACCCAGTACTTC. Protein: CASSVGSSSETQYF.

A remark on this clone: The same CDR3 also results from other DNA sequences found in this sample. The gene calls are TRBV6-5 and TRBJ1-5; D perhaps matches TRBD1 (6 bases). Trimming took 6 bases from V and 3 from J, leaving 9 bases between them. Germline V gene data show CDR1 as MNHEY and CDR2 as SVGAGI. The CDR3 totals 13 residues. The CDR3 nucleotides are TGTGCCAGCAGACAGGGCACCAATCAGCCCCAGCATTTT. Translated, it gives CASRQGTNQPQHF.

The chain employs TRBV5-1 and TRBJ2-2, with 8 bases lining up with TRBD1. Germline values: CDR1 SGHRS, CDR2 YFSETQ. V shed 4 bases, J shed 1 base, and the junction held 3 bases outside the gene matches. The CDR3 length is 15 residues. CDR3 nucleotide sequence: TGCGCCAGCAGCGCGACAGGGGAGAACACCGGGGAGCTGTTTTTT. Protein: CASSATGENTGELFF.

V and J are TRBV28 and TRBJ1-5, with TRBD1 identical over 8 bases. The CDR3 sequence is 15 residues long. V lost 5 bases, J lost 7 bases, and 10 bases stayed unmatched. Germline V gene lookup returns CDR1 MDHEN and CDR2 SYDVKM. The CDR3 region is CASSLGTGRGQPQHF. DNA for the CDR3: TGTGCCAGCAGTCTCGGGACAGGACGAGGGCAGCCCCAGCATTTT.

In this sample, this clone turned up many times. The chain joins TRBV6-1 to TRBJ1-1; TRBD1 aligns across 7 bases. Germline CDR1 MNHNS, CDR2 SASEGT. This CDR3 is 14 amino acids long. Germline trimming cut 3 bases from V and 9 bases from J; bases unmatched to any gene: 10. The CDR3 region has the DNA TGTGCCAGCAGTGACCCGGCACAGGGGCGCCAAGCTTTCTTT. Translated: CASSDPAQGRQAFF.

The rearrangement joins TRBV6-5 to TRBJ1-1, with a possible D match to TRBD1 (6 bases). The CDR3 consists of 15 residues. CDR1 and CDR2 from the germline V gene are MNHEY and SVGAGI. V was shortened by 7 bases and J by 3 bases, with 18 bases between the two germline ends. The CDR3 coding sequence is TGTGCCAGCAACATCAGAGTACAGGGTGACACTGAAGCTTTCTTT. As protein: CASNIRVQGDTEAFF.

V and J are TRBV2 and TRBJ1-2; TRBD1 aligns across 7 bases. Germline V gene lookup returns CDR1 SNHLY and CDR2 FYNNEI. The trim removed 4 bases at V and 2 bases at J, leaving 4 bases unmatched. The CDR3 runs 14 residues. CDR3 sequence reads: CASSAGGSNYGYTF. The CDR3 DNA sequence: TGTGCCAGCAGTGCAGGGGGAAGCAACTATGGCTACACCTTC.

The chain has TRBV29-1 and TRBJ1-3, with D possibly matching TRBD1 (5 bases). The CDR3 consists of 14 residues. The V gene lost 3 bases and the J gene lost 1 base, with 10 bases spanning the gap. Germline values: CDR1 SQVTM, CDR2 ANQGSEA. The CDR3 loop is CSVDITGSGNTIYF. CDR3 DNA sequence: TGCAGCGTTGATATAACAGGATCTGGAAACACCATATATTTT.

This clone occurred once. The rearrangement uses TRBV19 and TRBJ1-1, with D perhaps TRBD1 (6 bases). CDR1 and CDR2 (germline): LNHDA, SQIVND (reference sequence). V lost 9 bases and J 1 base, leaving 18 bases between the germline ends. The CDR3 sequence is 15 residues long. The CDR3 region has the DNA TGTGCCAGCGGACAGCGACCCAACTCGAACACTGAAGCTTTCTTT. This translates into CASGQRPNSNTEAFF.

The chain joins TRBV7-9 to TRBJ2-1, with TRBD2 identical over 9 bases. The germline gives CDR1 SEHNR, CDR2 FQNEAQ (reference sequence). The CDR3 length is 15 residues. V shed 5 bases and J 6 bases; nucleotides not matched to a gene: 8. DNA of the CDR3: TGTGCCAGCAGCCTTAGCGGGAGTTGGCCCAATGAGCAGTTCTTC. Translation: CASSLSGSWPNEQFF.

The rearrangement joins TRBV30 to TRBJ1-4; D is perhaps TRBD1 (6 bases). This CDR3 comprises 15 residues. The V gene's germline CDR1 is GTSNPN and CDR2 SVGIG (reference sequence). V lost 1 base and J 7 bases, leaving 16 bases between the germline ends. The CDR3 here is CAWSGTGKRAEKLFF. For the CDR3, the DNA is TGTGCCTGGAGTGGAACAGGGAAACGGGCTGAAAAACTGTTTTTT.

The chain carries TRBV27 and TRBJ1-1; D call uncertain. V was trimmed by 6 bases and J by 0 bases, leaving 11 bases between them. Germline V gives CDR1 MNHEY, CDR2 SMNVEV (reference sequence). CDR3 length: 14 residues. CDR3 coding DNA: TGTGCCAGCAGATCTGGGGAGATGAACACTGAAGCTTTCTTT. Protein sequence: CASRSGEMNTEAFF.